The clone carrying this TCR beta chain was picked up a small number of times. Its matching antigen is unknown. It was RNA transcripts that yielded the amplified TCR beta CDR3 regions. First-round RT-PCR targeting the TCR CDR3 was performed with the HTBI primer set. A single record per CDR3 protein comes from TCRdb applying MiXCR to the multiplex PCR reads. The sample lists approximately 590,000 distinct CDR3 sequences; around a sixth were seen once. V was cut by 4 bases and J by 0 bases, with 9 bases left in between. The CDR3 is 13 residues long. Germline CDR1 reads GTSNPN; CDR2 reads SVGIG (reference sequence). Patients were excluded for uncontrolled infection, other autoimmune disease, pregnancy or lactation. For the diagnoses, clinical symptoms, serum thyroxine and TRAb, thyroid ultrasound and orbital computed tomography were used. This sample was taken from a study of T cells in Graves' hyperthyroidism and ophthalmopathy.

Study findings and constraints: Clonotypes that were expanded in thyroid above 0.001 mostly appeared in blood too. Median prediction lead before ophthalmopathy onset was 6.5 to 7 months with the model.

The source material was blood. This TCR derives from a woman aged 30 to 39 with Graves' hyperthyroidism. This chain links TRBV30 with TRBJ1-2; no firm D call. Written as DNA, the CDR3 is TGTGCCTGGACAGCCCGAGCTAACTATGGCTACACCTTC. It encodes CAWTARANYGYTF.